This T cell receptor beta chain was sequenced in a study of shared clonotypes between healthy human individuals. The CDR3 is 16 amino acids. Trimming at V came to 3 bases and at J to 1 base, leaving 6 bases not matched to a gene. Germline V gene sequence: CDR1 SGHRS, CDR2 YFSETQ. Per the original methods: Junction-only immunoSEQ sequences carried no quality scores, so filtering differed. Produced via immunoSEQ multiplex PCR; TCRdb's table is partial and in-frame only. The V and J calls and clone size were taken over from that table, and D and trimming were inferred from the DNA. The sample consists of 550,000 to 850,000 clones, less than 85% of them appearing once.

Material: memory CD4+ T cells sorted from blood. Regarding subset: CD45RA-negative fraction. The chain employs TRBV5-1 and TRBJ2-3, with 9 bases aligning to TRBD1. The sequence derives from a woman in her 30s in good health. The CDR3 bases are TGCGCCAGCAGCTGGGGACAGGGAGCAGGCACAGATACGCAGTATTTT. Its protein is CASSWGQGAGTDTQYF.